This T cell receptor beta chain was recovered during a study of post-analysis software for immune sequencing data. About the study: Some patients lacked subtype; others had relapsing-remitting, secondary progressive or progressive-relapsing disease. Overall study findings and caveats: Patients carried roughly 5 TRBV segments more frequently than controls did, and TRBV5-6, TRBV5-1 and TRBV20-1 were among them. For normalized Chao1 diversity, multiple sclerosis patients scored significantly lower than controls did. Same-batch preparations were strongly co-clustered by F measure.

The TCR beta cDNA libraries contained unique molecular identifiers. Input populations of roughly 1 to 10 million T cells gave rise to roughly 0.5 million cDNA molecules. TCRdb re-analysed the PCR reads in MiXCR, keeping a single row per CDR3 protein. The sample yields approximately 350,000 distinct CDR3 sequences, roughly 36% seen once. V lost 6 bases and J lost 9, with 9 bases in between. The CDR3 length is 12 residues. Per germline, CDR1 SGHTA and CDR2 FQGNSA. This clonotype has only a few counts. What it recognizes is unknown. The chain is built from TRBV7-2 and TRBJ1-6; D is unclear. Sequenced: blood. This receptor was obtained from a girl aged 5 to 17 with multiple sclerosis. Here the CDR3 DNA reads TGTGCCAGCAGTTTGACGGTTTCACCCCTCCACTTT. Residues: CASSLTVSPLHF. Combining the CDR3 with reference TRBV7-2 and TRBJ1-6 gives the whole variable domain GAGVSQSPSNKVTEKGKDVELRCDPISGHTALYWYRQSLGQGLEFLIYFQGNSAPDKSGLPSDRFSAERTGGSVSTLTIQRTQQEDSAVYLCASSLTVSPLHFGNGTRLTVT.